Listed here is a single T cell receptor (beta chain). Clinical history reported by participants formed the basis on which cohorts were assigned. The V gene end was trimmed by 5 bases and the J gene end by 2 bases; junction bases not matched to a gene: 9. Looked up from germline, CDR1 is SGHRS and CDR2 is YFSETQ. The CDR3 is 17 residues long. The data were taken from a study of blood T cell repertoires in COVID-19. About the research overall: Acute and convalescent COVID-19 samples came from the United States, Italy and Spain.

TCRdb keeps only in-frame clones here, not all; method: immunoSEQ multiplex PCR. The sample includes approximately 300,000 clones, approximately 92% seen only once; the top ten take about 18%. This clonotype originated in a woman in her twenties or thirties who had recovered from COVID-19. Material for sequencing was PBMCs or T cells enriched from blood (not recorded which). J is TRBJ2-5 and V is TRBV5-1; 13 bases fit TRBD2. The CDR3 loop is CASRYGLAGVRQETQYF. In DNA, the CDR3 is TGCGCCAGCAGATACGGACTAGCGGGAGTTAGACAAGAGACCCAGTACTTC.